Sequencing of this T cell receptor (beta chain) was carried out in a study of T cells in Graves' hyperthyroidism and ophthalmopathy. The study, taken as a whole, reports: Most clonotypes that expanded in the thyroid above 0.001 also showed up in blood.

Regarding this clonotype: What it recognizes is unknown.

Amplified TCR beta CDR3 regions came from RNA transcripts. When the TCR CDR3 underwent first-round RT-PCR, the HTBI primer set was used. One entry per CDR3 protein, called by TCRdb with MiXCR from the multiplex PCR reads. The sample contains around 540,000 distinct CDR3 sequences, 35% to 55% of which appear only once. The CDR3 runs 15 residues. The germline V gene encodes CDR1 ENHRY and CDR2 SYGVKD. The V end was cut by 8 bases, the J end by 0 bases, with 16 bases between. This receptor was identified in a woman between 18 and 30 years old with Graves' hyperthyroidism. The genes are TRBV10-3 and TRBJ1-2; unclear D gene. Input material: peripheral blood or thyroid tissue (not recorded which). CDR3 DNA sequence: TGTGCCATCGGCGGTGATGACGGGCCTAACTATGGCTACACCTTC. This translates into CAIGGDDGPNYGYTF.